This entry lists 12 T cell receptor beta chains sequenced from one sample in a study of cytomegalovirus exposure and HLA in healthy donors. Using immunoSEQ multiplex PCR, the repertoire was profiled, and TCRdb retains in-frame clones only, with some absent. The sample contains roughly 130,000 clones, about four fifths of which appear only once. The sequenced sample was PBMCs. These TCRs come from a woman in her twenties or thirties in good health and CMV-seronegative.

This chain uses TRBV11-2 with TRBJ1-2, with 8 bases aligning to TRBD1. The V and J ends lost 1 base and 2 bases, in that order; junction bases with no gene match: 3. Germline V lookup: CDR1 SGHAT, CDR2 FQNNGV. The CDR3 runs 15 residues. This CDR3 is CASSLGTGRNYGYTF. The CDR3 region has the DNA TGTGCCAGCAGCTTAGGGACAGGGAGGAACTATGGCTACACCTTC.

This chain links TRBV6-1 with TRBJ2-7; possible D gene TRBD1, 5 bases. In germline, CDR1 is MNHNS, CDR2 SASEGT. The CDR3 extends over 14 amino acids. Between the trimmed V and J ends, which lost 10 bases and 2 bases, there was a span of 18 bases. CDR3 nucleotides: TGTGCCACCGAGAGCCCCAGGGCCACCTACGAGCAGTACTTC. Translation: CATESPRATYEQYF.

The table lists this clone with a count of one. The chain recombines TRBV5-1 with TRBJ1-2; 7 bases are shared with TRBD1. V trimming: 9 bases; J trimming: 0 bases; junction bases outside the gene matches: 17. This CDR3 spans 17 amino acids. CDR1 is SGHRS, CDR2 YFSETQ, per germline. The CDR3 reads CATPTGRTHNTNYGYTF. For the CDR3, the DNA is TGCGCCACCCCGACAGGGCGCACCCACAATACTAACTATGGCTACACCTTC.

This rearrangement joins TRBV5-6 to TRBJ1-2, with D possibly matching TRBD1 (5 bases). The V gene lost 1 base and the J gene lost 4 bases, with 20 bases spanning the gap. Germline CDR1 reads SGHDT; CDR2 reads YYEEEE. The CDR3 spans 17 residues. CDR3 sequence: CASSLYARWGGPYGYTF. The DNA of the CDR3 is TGTGCCAGCAGCTTGTACGCTCGTTGGGGGGGTCCCTATGGCTACACCTTC.

V usage is TRBV10-3 and J usage is TRBJ1-6, with D possibly being TRBD1 (6 bases). With 2 bases removed from V and 9 bases from J, the gap between germline ends came to 11 bases. CDR1 is ENHRY and CDR2 is SYGVKD in the germline V gene. The CDR3 is made up of 14 amino acids. The CDR3 region is CAISEGRGGSPLHF. DNA for the CDR3: TGTGCCATCAGTGAGGGCAGGGGTGGTTCACCCCTCCACTTT.

The V and J genes are TRBV27 and TRBJ1-1, with D perhaps matching TRBD1 (6 bases). The CDR3 spans 17 residues. Trimming stripped 4 bases from V and 1 base from J, with 19 bases between. Germline values: CDR1 MNHEY, CDR2 SMNVEV (reference sequence). CDR3 amino acids: CASSSEGEGLGNTEAFF. Here the CDR3 DNA reads TGTGCCAGCAGTTCAGAGGGGGAAGGTCTCGGGAACACTGAAGCTTTCTTT.

The CDR3 DNA follows: TGTGCCAGCAGTGAATATGACGAGCAGTACTTC. This translates into CASSEYDEQYF. The genes are TRBV2 and TRBJ2-7; no clear D gene. The CDR3 is 11 amino acids. Germline assignment: CDR1 SNHLY and CDR2 FYNNEI. The V end lost 2 bases, the J end lost 5 bases, and 4 bases lay between the germline ends.

The chain has TRBV9 and TRBJ2-1, with TRBD2 matching 7 bases. Trimming at V came to 0 bases and at J to 5 bases, leaving 5 bases not matched to a gene. This CDR3 has 15 amino acids. Germline-derived CDR1 and CDR2 are SGDLS and YYNGEE. CDR3 in amino acids: CASSVEQRGNNEQFF. The CDR3 region has the DNA TGTGCCAGCAGCGTAGAACAGCGGGGAAACAATGAGCAGTTCTTC.

V and J are TRBV2 and TRBJ1-5, with no clear D. CDR3 size: 13 residues. V was pared by 8 bases and J by 5 bases, with 13 bases between. Germline V CDR1 and CDR2: SNHLY, FYNNEI. CDR3: CASRPAVHQPQHF. CDR3 coding DNA: TGTGCCAGCCGGCCTGCGGTCCATCAGCCCCAGCATTTT. Full variable domain (rest looked up from reference TRBV2 and TRBJ1-5): EPEVTQTPSHQVTQMGQEVILRCVPISNHLYFYWYRQILGQKVEFLVSFYNNEISEKSEIFDDQFSVERPDGSNFTLKIRSTKLEDSAMYFCASRPAVHQPQHFGDGTRLSIL.

The chain uses TRBV28 and TRBJ1-1; TRBD1 is a possible D gene (5 bases). The germline gives CDR1 MDHEN, CDR2 SYDVKM. CDR3 length: 12 residues. Trimming took 5 bases from V and 12 from J, leaving 16 bases between them. The CDR3 DNA sequence: TGTGCCAGCAGTGCTGAGGGGAGGACCCCTTTCTTT. Translating it yields CASSAEGRTPFF.

The CDR3 protein is CASSLDTQETQYF. As DNA, the CDR3 is TGCGCCAGCAGCTTGGACACCCAAGAGACCCAGTACTTC. The chain couples TRBV5-1 to TRBJ2-5; D ambiguous. Germline V CDR1 and CDR2: SGHRS, YFSETQ. V lost 0 bases and J 1 base, leaving 4 bases between the germline ends. The CDR3 length is 13 residues.

The DNA for the CDR3 is TGTGCCAGCTCACAGGGGTTAAGCTCTGGAAACACCATATATTTT. Amino acids: CASSQGLSSGNTIYF. This chain connects TRBV18 to TRBJ1-3; perhaps TRBD1 as D (5 bases). The V and J ends lost 4 bases and 0 bases respectively, with 10 bases between them. This CDR3 contains 15 residues. Germline values: CDR1 KGHSH, CDR2 LQKENI.